These 20 T cell receptor beta chains came from one sample sequenced in a study of molecular identifiers for immune sequencing clone quantification. TCRdb fed the PCR reads into MiXCR, producing one record per CDR3 protein. The repertoire holds around 320,000 distinct CDR3 sequences, with 24% as singletons. What was sequenced was naive CD8+ T cells from blood, with Jurkat cell RNA spiked in. Indicated subset: FACS-sorted CD8+CD4-CCR7+CD45RA+ naive T cells. The receptor source for this set is a human donor in good health. Some libraries in this study had Jurkat cell RNA spiked in.

This clonotype was found a few times. The genes are TRBV6-5 and TRBJ2-3; D is perhaps TRBD2 (5 bases). Between the trimmed V and J ends, which lost 3 bases and 0 bases, there was a span of 10 bases. The CDR3 is 15 residues long. Germline lookup yields CDR1 MNHEY and CDR2 SVGAGI. CDR3 amino acids: CASSYVSGSTDTQYF. CDR3 in DNA: TGTGCCAGCAGTTATGTGTCGGGGAGCACAGATACGCAGTATTTT.

This clonotype has just a few counts. V and J are TRBV12-3 or TRBV12-4 and TRBJ1-5; no clear D gene. The V end was cut by 7 bases, the J end by 0 bases, with 13 bases between. The CDR3 covers 15 residues. CDR3 coding DNA: TGTGCCAGCACCCCGGACGGGTCTAGCAATCAGCCCCAGCATTTT. Translating gives CASTPDGSSNQPQHF.

Concerning this clonotype: One junction end disagrees with the germline gene, perhaps due to a read error. V gene TRBV20-1 combines with J gene TRBJ2-7; D is perhaps TRBD2 (7 bases). In germline, CDR1 is DFQATT, CDR2 SNEGSKA (reference sequence). The length of the CDR3 is 14 residues. For the CDR3, the DNA is TGCGGTGCTAGAGATCCGGGGGGCAGGGACGAGCAGTACTTC. It encodes CGARDPGGRDEQYF.

This clonotype has just a few counts. The CDR3 DNA is TGTGCCAGCAGCCCCGGGGCGGGGGGATCCTACAATGAGCAGTTCTTC. Amino acid sequence: CASSPGAGGSYNEQFF. This chain connects TRBV9 to TRBJ2-1; 8 bases are a match to TRBD2. The CDR3 length is 16 residues. Germline CDR1 SGDLS, CDR2 YYNGEE. After removal of 4 bases from V and 1 base from J, the junction contained 7 bases not matched to a gene.

In this sample, this clonotype turned up many times. The rearrangement joins TRBV5-1 to TRBJ1-1, with TRBD1 as a possible D gene (5 bases). V lost 6 bases and J lost 1, with 13 bases in between. Germline CDR1 SGHRS, CDR2 YFSETQ. The CDR3 spans 14 residues. The DNA of the CDR3 is TGCGCCAGCAACCAGGACATACAGAACACTGAAGCTTTCTTT. This translates into CASNQDIQNTEAFF.

This clonotype was seen repeatedly, ten times or more. This chain connects TRBV29-1 to TRBJ2-4; unclear D gene. This CDR3 contains 13 residues. V was trimmed by 0 bases and J by 6 bases, leaving 9 bases between them. From germline, CDR1 is SQVTM and CDR2 ANQGSEA. The chain's CDR3 is CSVEDLVANIQYF. The CDR3 nucleotides are TGCAGCGTTGAAGATTTGGTGGCAAACATTCAGTACTTC.

With respect to this clonotype: The CDR3 does not end in the conserved phenylalanine or tryptophan, so this is likely a read error. This chain connects TRBV6-2 or TRBV6-3 to TRBJ2-5, with 7 bases aligning to TRBD2. Germline CDR1 is MNHEY and CDR2 is SVGEGT. This CDR3 is built from 15 residues. The junction had 11 bases not matched to a gene; V was cut back by 5 bases and J by 5 bases. CDR3 sequence: CASSNQRREYETQYY. The CDR3 DNA reads TGTGCCAGCAGTAATCAACGGCGGGAGTATGAGACCCAGTACTAC.

This rearrangement joins TRBV5-4 to TRBJ2-3; D unresolved. Trimming cost V 1 base and J 2 bases, with 11 bases left between them. The CDR3 spans 15 residues. CDR1 SGHNT and CDR2 YYREEE come from the germline V gene (reference sequence). CDR3 nucleotides: TGTGCCAGCAGCTTGTTCGGCTTGAACACAGATACGCAGTATTTT. This codes for CASSLFGLNTDTQYF.

This clonotype was found many times. The rearrangement links TRBV15 to TRBJ1-1, with D possibly being TRBD1 (6 bases). Between the trimmed V and J ends, which lost 2 bases and 4 bases, there was a span of 17 bases. This CDR3 region has 16 residues. From germline, CDR1 is LNHNV and CDR2 YYDKDF (reference sequence). CDR3: CATSRTPRGRGTEAFF. The DNA for the CDR3 is TGTGCCACCAGCAGAACCCCCCGGGGCAGGGGCACTGAAGCTTTCTTT.

This clonotype was seen only a few times. The chain recombines TRBV7-9 with TRBJ2-5; D gene unclear. V was pared by 1 base and J by 0 bases, with 6 bases between. The germline V gene encodes CDR1 SEHNR and CDR2 FQNEAQ (reference sequence). CDR3 length equals 14 residues. CDR3 nucleotide sequence: TGTGCCAGCAGCTTAGATATCAACCAAGAGACCCAGTACTTC. Its translation: CASSLDINQETQYF.

The chain couples TRBV6-2 or TRBV6-3 to TRBJ1-5, with a possible D match to TRBD1 (6 bases). The CDR3 contains 16 residues. V was trimmed by 5 bases and J by 3 bases, leaving 17 bases between them. The germline CDR1 and CDR2 sequences are MNHEY and SVGEGT. CDR3 in DNA: TGTGCCAGCAGTACCTGGGGGGGCCGGATCAATCAGCCCCAGCATTTT. Its protein is CASSTWGGRINQPQHF.

This clonotype was seen a handful of times. V and J are TRBV30 and TRBJ2-3; possibly TRBD2 for D (5 bases). Trimming pared 4 bases from V and 3 bases from J, leaving 14 bases between. The CDR3 is 14 residues long. Germline lookup yields CDR1 GTSNPN and CDR2 SVGIG (reference sequence). CDR3 DNA: TGTGCCTGGAATACGGGGTCTCTGACAGATACGCAGTATTTT. Translating gives CAWNTGSLTDTQYF.

This clonotype was detected ten times or more. The rearrangement links TRBV7-9 to TRBJ2-3, with 7 nucleotides matching TRBD1. The CDR3 loop spans 15 amino acids. CDR1 is SEHNR, CDR2 FQNEAQ, per germline (reference sequence). The ends lost 5 bases at V and 2 bases at J; junction bases unmatched: 7. This CDR3 is CASSIPGQSTDTQYF. CDR3 DNA sequence: TGTGCCAGCAGCATTCCGGGACAGTCCACAGATACGCAGTATTTT.

This clonotype was seen a few times. This chain joins TRBV7-6 and TRBJ2-4; possibly TRBD1 for D (6 bases). V was cut by 2 bases and J by 4 bases, with 21 bases left in between. CDR1 and CDR2 from the germline V gene are SGHVS and FNYEAQ. The CDR3 runs 18 residues. CDR3 nucleotides: TGTGCCAGCAGCTTATCAGGATCGGACCTTGGACAGAAAAACATTCAGTACTTC. It specifies CASSLSGSDLGQKNIQYF.

This clonotype was observed at least ten times. The chain links TRBV11-2 to TRBJ2-1; D might be TRBD2 (5 bases). Germline V gives CDR1 SGHAT, CDR2 FQNNGV. Trimming cost V 3 bases and J 6 bases, with 12 bases left between them. There are 14 residues in the CDR3. CDR3 loop: CASSFWEPPNEQFF. CDR3 DNA sequence: TGTGCCAGCAGCTTCTGGGAGCCGCCCAATGAGCAGTTCTTC.

This clonotype was counted at least ten times. The rearrangement joins TRBV6-5 to TRBJ2-7; TRBD2 might be the D (6 bases). The V and J ends lost 0 bases and 2 bases respectively, with 11 bases between them. There are 15 residues in the CDR3. CDR1 MNHEY and CDR2 SVGAGI come from the germline V gene. In DNA form, the CDR3 reads TGTGCCAGCAGTTACTCGACTGGGAGGCCCTACGAGCAGTACTTC. Translated: CASSYSTGRPYEQYF.

This clonotype was seen ten or more times. The chain couples TRBV7-8 to TRBJ2-3; D remains unclear. This CDR3 is built from 14 residues. Trimming pared 3 bases from V and 2 bases from J, leaving 9 bases between. The V gene's germline CDR1 is SGHVS and CDR2 FQNEAQ. CDR3 in DNA: TGTGCCAGCAGCTTGTACGGTTCCACAGATACGCAGTATTTT. Translation: CASSLYGSTDTQYF.

This clonotype was found a few times. V gene TRBV11-2 combines with J gene TRBJ1-1, with D possibly being TRBD1 (5 bases). Germline CDR1 is SGHAT and CDR2 is FQNNGV. V was clipped by 6 bases and J by 3 bases, with 17 bases between them. The CDR3 has 15 amino acids. CDR3 sequence (DNA): TGTGCCAGCAGAAAGGGGATCCTCCCCGACACTGAAGCTTTCTTT. Its translation is CASRKGILPDTEAFF.

The sample holds one count of this clonotype. The chain has TRBV10-3 and TRBJ2-4, with D tentatively TRBD1 (7 bases). V was cut by 3 bases and J by 4 bases, with 16 bases left in between. Germline V gene sequence: CDR1 ENHRY, CDR2 SYGVKD. CDR3 size: 16 residues. In nucleotides, the CDR3 is TGTGCCATCAGTGAACGAGGACAGGAGGGGAAAAACATTCAGTACTTC. Amino acids: CAISERGQEGKNIQYF.

The chain carries TRBV2 and TRBJ1-5; TRBD1 matches 9 bases. CDR1 is SNHLY, CDR2 FYNNEI, per germline. The CDR3 runs to 14 residues. The ends lost 6 bases at V and 6 bases at J; junction bases unmatched: 6. This CDR3 reads CASRDRDRVQPQHF. The CDR3 coding sequence is TGTGCCAGCAGAGACCGGGACAGGGTTCAGCCCCAGCATTTT.